The 31 T cell receptor beta chains below come from one sample, sequenced in a study of control samples from healthy donors and cancer patients. Assay: immunoSEQ multiplex PCR; the TCRdb copy retains only in-frame clones and omits some. The repertoire holds roughly 150,000 clones, about 86% seen once, with 1.5% to 2% in the top ten. The sample consisted of blood. The receptors derive from a young man in good health.

CDR3 sequence: CASSELAAIQETQYF. The CDR3 region has the DNA TGTGCCAGCAGTGAGCTAGCGGCAATCCAAGAGACCCAGTACTTC. The chain has TRBV2 and TRBJ2-5; 7 bases agree with TRBD2. The CDR3 has 15 amino acids. The ends lost 3 bases at V and 1 base at J; junction bases unmatched: 5. Germline V gives CDR1 SNHLY, CDR2 FYNNEI.

CDR3 amino acids: CASSTRSSGVGTQYF. The CDR3 DNA reads TGTGCCAGTAGTACACGTTCTAGCGGGGTAGGGACCCAGTACTTC. This rearrangement joins TRBV19 to TRBJ2-5; 9 bases are a match to TRBD2. CDR3 length: 15 amino acids. With V trimmed by 4 bases and J by 7 bases, 10 bases remained unmatched. Germline loops: CDR1 LNHDA, CDR2 SQIVND (reference sequence).

This clone was seen more than once but under ten times. The chain couples TRBV7-9 to TRBJ2-7; TRBD1 agrees at 8 bases. This CDR3 has 13 amino acids. CDR1 and CDR2 from the germline V gene are SEHNR and FQNEAQ (reference sequence). Unmatched junction bases numbered 2, after V lost 5 bases and J lost 2 bases. The CDR3 loop reads CASSQDRAYEQYF. The CDR3 DNA sequence: TGTGCCAGCAGCCAGGACAGGGCCTACGAGCAGTACTTC.

The rearrangement links TRBV7-2 to TRBJ2-1; D is possibly TRBD2 (5 bases). The CDR3 is 14 residues long. Trimming stripped 4 bases from V and 4 bases from J, with 11 bases between. CDR1 and CDR2 (germline): SGHTA, FQGNSA. Written as DNA, the CDR3 is TGTGCCAGCAGCTCATGGACGGGATACAATGAGCAGTTCTTC. Protein product: CASSSWTGYNEQFF.

The chain couples TRBV6-6 to TRBJ2-1; TRBD2 aligns across 12 bases. Unmatched junction bases numbered 4, after V lost 6 bases and J lost 7 bases. Germline CDR1 MNHNY, CDR2 SVGAGI (reference sequence). The CDR3 is 14 residues long. The CDR3 nucleotides are TGTGCCAGCAGGCAGACTAGCGGGGGAAATGAGCAGTTCTTC. Protein sequence: CASRQTSGGNEQFF.

This clone has just one count. The CDR3 coding sequence is TGTGCCAGCAGCCAAGAAGTCGGGGTCTCCTATAATTCACCCCTCCACTTT. This sequence encodes CASSQEVGVSYNSPLHF. J is TRBJ1-6 and V is TRBV4-2; D ambiguous. The CDR3 has 17 residues. Germline loops: CDR1 LGHNA, CDR2 YNFKEQ. V lost 0 bases to trimming and J lost 0 bases, with 9 bases between them.

The chain is built from TRBV10-3 and TRBJ2-7, with D unresolved. Deletions cut 7 bases from V and 1 base from J, with 17 bases between. Per germline, CDR1 ENHRY and CDR2 SYGVKD. This CDR3 has 15 residues. CDR3 nucleotides: TGTGCCATCAAGGCGTCGCAGACAAGATCCTACGAGCAGTACTTC. This sequence encodes CAIKASQTRSYEQYF.

The V and J genes are TRBV10-2 and TRBJ2-1; D might be TRBD2 (5 bases). CDR3 length equals 14 residues. V lost 8 bases and J 6 bases, leaving 17 bases between the germline ends. CDR1 is WSHSY, CDR2 SAAADI, per germline. CDR3 DNA: TGCGCCAGCTGGTTATCCGGGGTACGCAATGAGCAGTTCTTC. Protein: CASWLSGVRNEQFF.

The V gene is TRBV28, the J gene TRBJ1-1, with 7 bases lining up with TRBD1. This CDR3 region has 13 residues. V lost 7 bases to trimming and J lost 7 bases; unmatched junction nucleotides: 9. Germline assignment: CDR1 MDHEN and CDR2 SYDVKM. The CDR3 reads CASKDGGQLEAFF. DNA of the CDR3: TGTGCCAGCAAGGATGGGGGACAGCTTGAAGCTTTCTTT. Looking up the rest from reference TRBV28 and TRBJ1-1 gives the full variable domain: DVKVTQSSRYLVKRTGEKVFLECVQDMDHENMFWYRQDPGLGLRLIYFSYDVKMKEKGDIPEGYSVSREKKERFSLILESASTNQTSMYLCASKDGGQLEAFFGQGTRLTVV.

The rearrangement joins TRBV6-2 or TRBV6-3 to TRBJ2-3; D possibly corresponds to TRBD1 (5 bases). This CDR3 spans 16 amino acids. Germline values: CDR1 MNHEY, CDR2 SVGEGT. The ends were cut back, 0 bases at V and 6 bases at J, with 16 bases in the middle. The CDR3 here is CASSYSGAGSGDTQYF. CDR3 nucleotide sequence: TGTGCCAGCAGTTACTCAGGGGCAGGGTCAGGCGATACGCAGTATTTT.

This chain uses TRBV30 with TRBJ1-6; the match to TRBD1 covers 7 bases. The J segment lost 10 bases and the V segment lost 3 bases, leaving 12 bases of the junction unmatched. In germline, CDR1 is GTSNPN, CDR2 SVGIG (reference sequence). This CDR3 is built from 15 residues. The CDR3 nucleotides read TGTGCCTGGAGGATTCGACAGGGATCTGGGTCACCCCTCCACTTT. This encodes CAWRIRQGSGSPLHF.

The rearrangement joins TRBV5-6 to TRBJ1-4; D remains ambiguous. V lost 7 bases to trimming and J lost 3 bases, with 10 bases between them. The CDR3 loop spans 13 amino acids. CDR1 is SGHDT, CDR2 YYEEEE, per germline. The CDR3 coding sequence is TGTGCCAGCTCGGCGGGAGCTAATGAAAAACTGTTTTTT. Residues: CASSAGANEKLFF.

This chain links TRBV7-2 with TRBJ2-2; D is undetermined. CDR1 and CDR2 (germline): SGHTA, FQGNSA. The CDR3 spans 15 residues. Trimming pared 3 bases from V and 2 bases from J, leaving 10 bases between. In DNA form, the CDR3 reads TGTGCCAGCAGCTTTCACCCCGCTAACACCGGGGAGCTGTTTTTT. This encodes CASSFHPANTGELFF.

The V and J genes are TRBV5-4 and TRBJ1-6; D is unclear. V was pared by 4 bases and J by 6 bases, with 5 bases between. The germline V gene has CDR1 SGHNT and CDR2 YYREEE (reference sequence). This CDR3 region has 12 residues. The CDR3 DNA is TGTGCCAGCAGCCGACCTAATTCACCCCTCCACTTT. Protein product: CASSRPNSPLHF.

V and J are TRBV20-1 and TRBJ2-2, with 9 nucleotides matching TRBD2. The length of the CDR3 is 17 residues. Germline V lookup: CDR1 DFQATT, CDR2 SNEGSKA (reference sequence). J was trimmed by 4 bases and V by 3 bases; bases with no gene match: 12. The CDR3 loop reads CSASGSGGSRGTGELFF. In DNA form, the CDR3 reads TGCAGTGCTAGTGGTAGCGGGGGCTCCCGCGGCACCGGGGAGCTGTTTTTT.

This chain links TRBV6-1 with TRBJ1-4; D is unresolved. In germline, CDR1 is MNHNS, CDR2 SASEGT. The CDR3 is made up of 16 amino acids. V lost 2 bases to trimming and J lost 1 base, with 11 bases between them. CDR3 nucleotides: TGTGCCAGCAGTGAACCTAGCGCAGGAACTAATGAAAAACTGTTTTTT. Its translation is CASSEPSAGTNEKLFF.

V and J are TRBV6-1 and TRBJ1-4; 7 bases align to TRBD1. The CDR3 has 17 residues. Per germline, CDR1 MNHNS and CDR2 SASEGT. With 2 bases clipped from V and 1 base from J, the junction kept 7 bases outside the gene matches. The CDR3 coding sequence is TGTGCCAGCAGTGAACCCAGGGGGATCGGAACTAATGAAAAACTGTTTTTT. Amino acids: CASSEPRGIGTNEKLFF.

The J gene is TRBJ2-5, the V gene TRBV9, with TRBD1 as a possible D gene (5 bases). The CDR3 has 13 residues. Trimming stripped 3 bases from V and 1 base from J, with 7 bases between. Germline CDR1 reads SGDLS; CDR2 reads YYNGEE. CDR3 bases: TGTGCCAGCAGCGGCCAGGGCCAAGAGACCCAGTACTTC. Encoded protein: CASSGQGQETQYF.

The chain combines TRBV24-1 with TRBJ2-3; 10 bases agree with TRBD2. The CDR3 has 16 amino acids. Germline loops: CDR1 KGHDR, CDR2 SFDVKD. Unmatched junction bases numbered 0, after V lost 0 bases and J lost 1 base. In nucleotides, the CDR3 is TGTGCCACCAGTGATTTGGGGACTAGCGGCACAGATACGCAGTATTTT. Translated, it gives CATSDLGTSGTDTQYF.

This chain links TRBV19 with TRBJ1-1, with TRBD1 matching 7 bases. Germline assignment: CDR1 LNHDA and CDR2 SQIVND (reference sequence). The CDR3 extends over 13 amino acids. J lost 7 bases, V lost 4 bases, and 6 bases had no gene match. The CDR3 nucleotides read TGTGCCAGTAGTAGGAGGACAGGATATGAAGCTTTCTTT. This translates into CASSRRTGYEAFF.

The CDR3: CASSQEAMGSGNTIYF. CDR3 nucleotides: TGCGCCAGCAGCCAAGAAGCCATGGGCTCTGGAAACACCATATATTTT. The chain has TRBV4-1 and TRBJ1-3; D uncertain. V was clipped by 0 bases and J by 0 bases, with 9 bases between them. The germline V gene has CDR1 MGHRA and CDR2 YSYEKL. The CDR3 sequence is 16 residues long.

CDR3 in DNA: TGTGCCAGCAGTGACGGACTGCTGGAGACCCAGTACTTC. Translation gives CASSDGLLETQYF. This rearrangement joins TRBV28 to TRBJ2-5; tentatively, D is TRBD2 (5 bases). Germline V gene sequence: CDR1 MDHEN, CDR2 SYDVKM. CDR3 length: 13 residues. V was trimmed by 5 bases and J by 5 bases, leaving 12 bases between them.

This chain connects TRBV2 to TRBJ2-5, with 14 positions matching TRBD2. The V and J ends lost 6 bases and 6 bases, in that order; junction bases with no gene match: 9. The CDR3 extends over 16 amino acids. Germline V gene sequence: CDR1 SNHLY, CDR2 FYNNEI. The CDR3 protein is CASRLGLAGGPQTQYF. CDR3 DNA: TGTGCCAGCAGATTAGGACTAGCGGGGGGCCCTCAGACCCAGTACTTC.

This chain joins TRBV19 and TRBJ2-2; D is undetermined. The CDR3 runs 10 residues. Looked up from germline, CDR1 is LNHDA and CDR2 is SQIVND (reference sequence). V was pared by 8 bases and J by 5 bases, with 3 bases between. CDR3 in amino acids: CASGTGELFF. The DNA for the CDR3 is TGTGCCAGTGGAACCGGGGAGCTGTTTTTT. Full variable domain (missing parts from reference TRBV19 and TRBJ2-2): DGGITQSPKYLFRKEGQNVTLSCEQNLNHDAMYWYRQDPGQGLRLIYYSQIVNDFQKGDIAEGYSVSREKKESFPLTVTSAQKNPTAFYLCASGTGELFFGEGSRLTVL.

The V and J genes are TRBV9 and TRBJ2-5; D ambiguous. This CDR3 spans 14 amino acids. Trimming left V 4 bases short and J 4 bases short, with 14 bases between. In germline, CDR1 is SGDLS, CDR2 YYNGEE. The CDR3, as DNA: TGTGCCAGCAGCCCTGGGCCGATCCCAGAGACCCAGTACTTC. This encodes CASSPGPIPETQYF.

CDR3 bases: TGTGCCAGCAGCTCAGGCGGGGGATGGGGGGAACGCACCGGGGAGCTGTTTTTT. This codes for CASSSGGGWGERTGELFF. V usage is TRBV5-5 and J usage is TRBJ2-2; 7 bases match TRBD2. From germline, CDR1 is SGHKS and CDR2 YYEKEE (reference sequence). V gave up 3 bases and J gave up 4 bases; unmatched junction bases: 15. This CDR3 has 18 residues.

This clone came up a few times. The chain links TRBV28 to TRBJ2-1; perhaps TRBD1 as D (5 bases). Germline assignment: CDR1 MDHEN and CDR2 SYDVKM. V was cut by 5 bases and J by 0 bases, with 14 bases left in between. CDR3 size: 16 residues. The CDR3 DNA reads TGTGCCAGCAGTACCTCGGTTACAGGCTCCTACAATGAGCAGTTCTTC. Translating gives CASSTSVTGSYNEQFF.

The chain has TRBV7-9 and TRBJ1-1; TRBD1 aligns across 7 bases. Germline V gene lookup returns CDR1 SEHNR and CDR2 FQNEAQ (reference sequence). V shed 2 bases, J shed 5 bases, and the junction held 5 bases outside the gene matches. The CDR3 is made up of 14 amino acids. The CDR3 nucleotides read TGTGCCAGCAGCTTAACAGGGGCGTGGACTGAAGCTTTCTTT. This translates into CASSLTGAWTEAFF.

The CDR3 region has the DNA TGTGCCAGTACCTGGGACTCTAGCTCTGGAAACACCATATATTTT. This sequence encodes CASTWDSSSGNTIYF. This rearrangement joins TRBV19 to TRBJ1-3; D possibly corresponds to TRBD1 (5 bases). Germline CDR1 reads LNHDA; CDR2 reads SQIVND (reference sequence). Trimming left V 7 bases short and J 0 bases short, with 13 bases between. The length of the CDR3 is 15 residues.

CDR3 sequence: CASSFNRGWEQYF. The CDR3 nucleotides read TGTGCCAGCAGTTTCAACAGGGGATGGGAGCAGTACTTC. The V gene is TRBV12-3 or TRBV12-4, the J gene TRBJ2-7, with 7 bases aligning to TRBD1. CDR3 length: 13 residues. The ends lost 3 bases at V and 7 bases at J; junction bases unmatched: 6.

The chain recombines TRBV5-5 with TRBJ2-3; 14 bases are a match to TRBD2. V dropped 4 bases and J dropped 7; count of bases not matched to a gene: 14. The CDR3 is 18 amino acids. The V gene's germline CDR1 is SGHKS and CDR2 YYEKEE (reference sequence). This CDR3 is CASSHTGLAGGLGYTQYF. Here the CDR3 DNA reads TGTGCCAGCAGCCACACAGGACTAGCGGGGGGACTGGGGTATACGCAGTATTTT.